This T cell receptor beta chain was captured by sequencing in a study of T cell responses to AZD1222 COVID-19 vaccine (dated by TCRdb to about 2021). Describing the broader study: TCR sequencing was performed for 230 to 250 trial participants, of whom around 200 were given two doses of AZD1222 and roughly 25 were given two doses of MenACWY control vaccine. Enrollment into the trials was organized by age into subgroups of 18-55, 56-69 and 70-plus years, and those subgroups contained around 150, 28 and 57 TCR-sequenced participants, respectively.

What the authors observed across the whole study: The 56-69-year group was small, and its depth increase did not reach significance, likely because of low power. Because no day 14 peak-response samples were available, repertoires were characterized only after the peak T cell response. Participants were mostly white British and included more females than males, and it was suggested by the authors that clonal diversity may have been underestimated. The vaccine-associated CD4 TCRs covered the entire spike protein, and the dominant responses fell in regions 160-218 and 743-854. Reportedly, close to half of the unique spike-specific TCRs recognized epitopes lying outside the regions that are mutated in the B.1.351 and B.1.1.7 variants. After two AZD1222 doses, spike-specific TCR breadth and depth were significantly higher than at day 0 and than in MenACWY recipients. Only 5 to 7 AZD1222 recipients were SARS-CoV-2 seropositive at baseline, limiting conclusions about previously exposed vaccinees.

Read against the paper, the sample's time point label means: about 28 days (+/-7) after the second vaccine dose. AZD1222 recipients whose second dose came at about 4 weeks and those whose second dose came at about 12 weeks were combined into one group, since spike-specific TCR depth and breadth did not differ between the two schedules. Vaccinee samples were obtained from the UK trials COV001 and COV002, which included a single-blind randomized controlled phase 2/3 trial of AZD1222 (ChAdOx1 nCoV-19) in healthy adults. For TCRbeta chain sequencing, PBMC samples from trial participants were taken at day 0 and at day 28 after the second dose. The CDR3 regions of human TCRbeta chains were analyzed by immunosequencing. From the authors' description of their analysis: TCRs in the repertoires were matched against a reference library of SARS-CoV-2-specific TCRs that had been generated with the MIRA antigen-specificity platform. Breadth meant the fraction of unique TCRs that were SARS-CoV-2-associated, whereas depth meant the fraction of total T cells that were SARS-CoV-2-associated. Using the MIRA data, each spike-specific TCR was assigned both to the spike region to which the TCR was reactive and to a CD4 or CD8 class. Log10-transformed breadth and depth values were compared by one-way ANOVA with Sidak's multiple comparisons tests. The source is immuneACCESS, and TCRdb retained only in-frame sequences with V and J called. Part of the clones is not carried over; for the studies checked, unresolved V genes explain less than half of this, and the remainder is unexplained. V and J calls and clone size follow that table, whereas D and trimming were derived from the DNA. The sample records approximately 150,000 clones, roughly 92% of which are singletons. The ten largest clones represent roughly 5.6% of the sample.

V lost 3 bases and J lost 6 bases; the stretch between them is 7 bases long. The CDR3 runs 12 amino acids, cysteine and phenylalanine included. The sequence is cut down to CDR3 DNA, 36 bases in frame from base 1. In regard to this clone: Its antigen is unknown. No much larger clone is present one base from it, and per-base qualities are unavailable.

This sequence uses TRBV12-3 or TRBV12-4 and TRBJ2-3, and perhaps TRBD2 as D gene, on 5 matching bases. This TCR derives from an adult who received the AZD1222 COVID-19 vaccine. The sequences come from peripheral blood, collected 28 days after the second AZD1222 dose. The nucleotide sequence reads as follows: TGTGCCAGCAGTTTGCCGGGGGATACGCAGTATTTT. Translated, it reads CASSLPGDTQYF.